This TCR beta chain was identified in a study of radiotherapy plus CTLA-4 blockade in lung cancer. Sequencing used immunoSEQ multiplex PCR; TCRdb keeps in-frame clones, though not all of them. This repertoire shows about 84,000 clones, 72% found once; its top ten account for around 15%. Germline V gives CDR1 LNHNV, CDR2 YYDKDF (reference sequence). CDR3 length: 17 amino acids. Trimming removed 0 bases from V and 6 bases from J; junction bases left unmatched: 8. A word on this clone: What it recognizes is unknown.

Study-wide results and caveats: Increased serum interferon-beta after radiation also reportedly predicted response strongly.

The source was peripheral blood, collected from a patient treated with radiotherapy plus ipilimumab. The chain carries TRBV15 and TRBJ1-6; 7 bases align to TRBD1. The sequence derives from a human donor with non-small cell lung cancer that progressed on radiotherapy plus ipilimumab. CDR3 sequence: CATSRDPGTVVNSPLHF. CDR3 nucleotide sequence: TGTGCCACCAGCAGAGATCCCGGGACAGTGGTTAATTCACCCCTCCACTTT.